This TCR beta chain was identified in a study of T cell responses to AZD1222 COVID-19 vaccine. The CDR3 spans 18 residues. After removal of 0 bases from V and 0 bases from J, the junction contained 4 bases not matched to a gene. The germline V gene has CDR1 MGHRA and CDR2 YSYEKL. Method: immunoSEQ multiplex PCR; TCRdb's copy keeps in-frame clones and lacks some. The sample has 33,000 or so clones, approximately 90% seen once. The genes are TRBV4-1 and TRBJ2-2; 10 nucleotides match TRBD2. The clonotype comes from an adult who received the AZD1222 COVID-19 vaccine. Specimen: peripheral blood, collected 28 days after the second AZD1222 dose. The CDR3 here is CASSQEFTSGTNTGELFF. The CDR3 bases are TGCGCCAGCAGCCAAGAATTTACTAGCGGGACGAACACCGGGGAGCTGTTTTTT.